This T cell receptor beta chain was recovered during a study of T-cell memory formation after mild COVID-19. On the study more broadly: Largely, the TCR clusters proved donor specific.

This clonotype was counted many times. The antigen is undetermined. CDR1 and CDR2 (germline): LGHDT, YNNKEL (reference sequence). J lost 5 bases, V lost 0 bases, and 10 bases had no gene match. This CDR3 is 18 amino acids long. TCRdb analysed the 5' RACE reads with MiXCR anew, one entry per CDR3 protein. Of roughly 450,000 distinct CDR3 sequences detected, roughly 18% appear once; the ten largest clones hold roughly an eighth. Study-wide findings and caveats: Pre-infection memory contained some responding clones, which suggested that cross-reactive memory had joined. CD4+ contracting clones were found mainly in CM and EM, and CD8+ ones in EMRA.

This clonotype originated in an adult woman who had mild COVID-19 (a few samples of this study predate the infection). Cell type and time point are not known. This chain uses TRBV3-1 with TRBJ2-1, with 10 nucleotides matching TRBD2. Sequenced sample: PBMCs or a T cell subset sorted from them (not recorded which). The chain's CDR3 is CASSQDPPGLAWDNEQFF. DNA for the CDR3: TGTGCCAGCAGCCAAGACCCCCCGGGACTAGCGTGGGACAATGAGCAGTTCTTC.